This section outlines one T cell receptor (beta chain) sequence together with its context. Its antigen is unidentified. The sample, approximately 10 milliliters of peripheral blood, was drawn from each donor. These data are taken from a study of blood T cells in healthy people across ages. Overall study results and limits: A roughly linear age-dependent decrease characterized TCR beta diversity per million T cells.

This CDR3 is built from 17 residues. Germline lookup yields CDR1 MNHEY and CDR2 SMNVEV (reference sequence). Primers used in a second PCR of about 6 to 11 cycles were a sample-barcoded 5' primer and a J-beta primer mix. Each cDNA molecule, via a template-switch adaptor with 12 random nucleotides, was tagged. Each CDR3 protein is one row after TCRdb ran MiXCR on the 5' RACE reads. The data show about 650,000 distinct CDR3 sequences, about 30% seen once. The material sequenced was blood. V gene TRBV27 combines with J gene TRBJ2-1; 8 bases align to TRBD2. The J call may not be correct, given that the DNA end is closer to TRBJ2-7. The clonotype comes from a woman older than 75 in good health. CDR3 sequence reads: CASSSPSGGGLYNEQYF. The CDR3 coding sequence is TGTGCCAGCAGTTCCCCATCGGGAGGGGGGTTATACAATGAGCAGTACTTC.